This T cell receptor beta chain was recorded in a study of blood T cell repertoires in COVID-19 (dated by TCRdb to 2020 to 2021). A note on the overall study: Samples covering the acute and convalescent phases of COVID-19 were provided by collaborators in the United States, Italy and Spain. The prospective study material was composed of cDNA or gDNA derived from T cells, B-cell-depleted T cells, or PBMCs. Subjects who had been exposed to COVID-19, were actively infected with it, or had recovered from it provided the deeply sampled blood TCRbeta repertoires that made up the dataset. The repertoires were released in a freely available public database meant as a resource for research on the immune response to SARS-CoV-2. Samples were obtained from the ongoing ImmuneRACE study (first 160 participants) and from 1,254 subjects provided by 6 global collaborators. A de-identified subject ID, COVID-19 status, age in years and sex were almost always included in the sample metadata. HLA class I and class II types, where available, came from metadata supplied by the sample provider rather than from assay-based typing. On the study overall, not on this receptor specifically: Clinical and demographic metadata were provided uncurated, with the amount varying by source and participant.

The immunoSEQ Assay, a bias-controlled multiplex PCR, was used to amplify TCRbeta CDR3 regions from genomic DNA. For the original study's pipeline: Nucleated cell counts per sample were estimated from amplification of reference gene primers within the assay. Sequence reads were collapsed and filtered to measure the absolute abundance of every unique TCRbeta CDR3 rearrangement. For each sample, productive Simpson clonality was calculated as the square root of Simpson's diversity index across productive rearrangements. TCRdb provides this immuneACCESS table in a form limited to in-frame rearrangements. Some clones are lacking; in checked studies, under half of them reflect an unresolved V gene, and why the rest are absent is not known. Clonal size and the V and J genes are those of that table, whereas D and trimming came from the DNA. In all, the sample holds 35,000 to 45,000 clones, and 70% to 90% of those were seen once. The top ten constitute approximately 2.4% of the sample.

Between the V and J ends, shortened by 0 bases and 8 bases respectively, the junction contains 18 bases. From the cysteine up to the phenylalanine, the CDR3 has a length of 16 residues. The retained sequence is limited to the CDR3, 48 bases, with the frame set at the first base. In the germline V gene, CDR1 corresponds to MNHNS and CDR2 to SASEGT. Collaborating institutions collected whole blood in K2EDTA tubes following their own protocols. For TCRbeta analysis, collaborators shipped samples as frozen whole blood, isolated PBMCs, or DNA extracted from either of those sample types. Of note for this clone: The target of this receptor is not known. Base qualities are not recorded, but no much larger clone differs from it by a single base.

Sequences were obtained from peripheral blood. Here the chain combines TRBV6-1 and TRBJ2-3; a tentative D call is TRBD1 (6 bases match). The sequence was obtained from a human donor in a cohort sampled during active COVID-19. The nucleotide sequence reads TGTGCCAGCAGTGAAGCGCGAGGGGACACCTCCAGTACGCAGTATTTT. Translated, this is CASSEARGDTSSTQYF.